These 26 T cell receptor beta chains share one sample of origin, sequenced in a study of regulatory T cells in long-lasting Graves disease. CDR3-region Arm-PCR and iRepertoire HTBI primers produced the TCR beta libraries. TCRdb passed the multiplex PCR reads through MiXCR, listing each CDR3 protein once. The top ten hold around 11% of the sample, which has about 610,000 distinct CDR3 sequences, approximately 16% seen once. The sample's time point: newly diagnosed GD, antithyroid drugs for less than 3 months. Isolated PBMC RNA provided the starting material for the TCR library. Another study also made use of these data, one on T cells in Graves' hyperthyroidism and ophthalmopathy.

The sample here was peripheral blood mononuclear cells (PBMCs), taken at new diagnosis, from a patient treated with antithyroid drugs. These receptors were taken from a man aged 18 to 35 with Graves disease.

This chain connects TRBV28 to TRBJ2-2, with D perhaps TRBD1 (5 bases). This CDR3 region has 14 residues. Germline V lookup: CDR1 MDHEN, CDR2 SYDVKM. V was shortened by 6 bases and J by 6 bases, with 14 bases between the two germline ends. In DNA, the CDR3 is TGTGCCAGCAGCGAACAGTCAGGGTCCGGGGAGCTGTTTTTT. Translating it yields CASSEQSGSGELFF.

A remark on this clonotype: Being one base from a much bigger clone, this may be a read error. CDR3 sequence (DNA): TGTGCCAGCAAGGACAGGGGCGATGAGCAGTACTTC. The encoded protein is CASKDRGDEQYF. The rearrangement uses TRBV2 and TRBJ2-7; 9 bases agree with TRBD1. Germline V gene sequence: CDR1 SNHLY, CDR2 FYNNEI. The CDR3 has 12 amino acids. Trimming removed 7 bases from V and 7 bases from J; junction bases left unmatched: 5.

As DNA, the CDR3 is TGCGCCAGCAGCTTGGAAGGGCGGTCGCTGTTCTTC. Protein sequence: CASSLEGRSLFF. The chain carries TRBV5-1 and TRBJ2-1; D is unclear. V was trimmed by 0 bases and J by 15 bases, leaving 13 bases between them. CDR1 is SGHRS and CDR2 is YFSETQ in the germline V gene. The CDR3 totals 12 residues.

This clonotype was observed many times. The gene calls are TRBV6-1 and TRBJ2-7; D possibly corresponds to TRBD2 (5 bases). Germline values: CDR1 MNHNS, CDR2 SASEGT. This CDR3 has 14 amino acids. Between the trimmed V and J ends, which lost 8 bases and 3 bases, there was a span of 17 bases. CDR3 region: CASLRSEGFYEQYF. CDR3 DNA sequence: TGTGCCAGCTTACGGTCCGAGGGATTCTACGAGCAGTACTTC.

The chain links TRBV20-1 to TRBJ2-1, with 8 bases lining up with TRBD2. Germline CDR1 and CDR2: DFQATT and SNEGSKA (reference sequence). Trimming took 4 bases from V and 0 from J; bases not matched to a gene: 2. The CDR3 runs to 14 residues. This CDR3 is CSAIAGNSYNEQFF. CDR3 nucleotides: TGCAGTGCTATAGCGGGAAACTCCTACAATGAGCAGTTCTTC.

V and J are TRBV27 and TRBJ1-3; 7 bases agree with TRBD1. With 6 bases clipped from V and 0 bases from J, the junction kept 5 bases outside the gene matches. The CDR3 totals 15 residues. Germline V gives CDR1 MNHEY, CDR2 SMNVEV (reference sequence). CDR3 in amino acids: CASSPGGFSGNTIYF. The CDR3, as DNA: TGTGCCAGCAGCCCAGGGGGTTTCTCTGGAAACACCATATATTTT.

The chain employs TRBV5-1 and TRBJ1-1; 8 bases align to TRBD1. The V gene's germline CDR1 is SGHRS and CDR2 YFSETQ. This CDR3 region has 16 residues. J gave up 10 bases and V 0 bases, and 14 bases lay outside the gene matches. CDR3 nucleotides: TGCGCCAGCAGCTTGGGATTTAGGACAGGGCGCGGTGTAGCTTTCTTT. Amino acid sequence: CASSLGFRTGRGVAFF.

This clonotype was observed many times. The CDR3 DNA sequence: TGTGCCAGCAGTGATGATGTTGGGCAGGGCCGGACGGGAGGGCCTAGCCACGAGCAGTACTTC. Its protein product is CASSDDVGQGRTGGPSHEQYF. This chain uses TRBV2 with TRBJ2-7, with 8 bases lining up with TRBD2. The CDR3 totals 21 residues. V shed 3 bases and J 5 bases; nucleotides not matched to a gene: 27. The V gene's germline CDR1 is SNHLY and CDR2 FYNNEI.

In this sample, this clonotype turned up once. A read error is possible here, since a much larger clone lies one base away. The rearrangement links TRBV5-1 to TRBJ2-3; D is unclear. The end of the DNA is better explained by TRBJ2-7, so the J call may be wrong. The length of the CDR3 is 12 residues. Germline CDR1 reads SGHRS; CDR2 reads YFSETQ. The CDR3 reads CVSSLVTEEQYF. The CDR3, as DNA: TGCGTCAGCAGCTTGGTGACTGAGGAGCAGTACTTC.

The chain recombines TRBV20-1 with TRBJ2-7; 7 bases are a match to TRBD1. Trimming at V came to 8 bases and at J to 6 bases, leaving 10 bases not matched to a gene. CDR1 is DFQATT, CDR2 SNEGSKA, per germline (reference sequence). The CDR3 is made up of 12 amino acids. Here the CDR3 reads CSRRKGAGEQYF. CDR3 in DNA: TGCAGTCGGCGTAAGGGGGCCGGCGAGCAGTACTTC.

This clonotype was found a few times. The germline gene is not matched at one end of the junction; a read error may be the cause. The chain is built from TRBV4-2 and TRBJ2-1, with 7 bases matching TRBD2. The CDR3 is made up of 15 amino acids. The V gene's germline CDR1 is LGHNA and CDR2 YNFKEQ. This CDR3 reads CASSDRDYSYHEQFF. CDR3 in DNA: TGTGCCAGCAGCGACCGGGACTATAGCTACCATGAGCAGTTCTTC.

This clonotype came up many times. The chain recombines TRBV6-5 with TRBJ1-1, with D unclear. Germline CDR1 reads MNHEY; CDR2 reads SVGAGI. Deletions cut 2 bases from V and 11 bases from J, with 9 bases between. The CDR3 loop spans 11 amino acids. CDR3 residues: CASSYGSRAFF. The CDR3 DNA reads as TGTGCCAGCAGTTACGGGTCCAGGGCTTTCTTT.

This clonotype was picked up a small number of times. A much larger clone sits a single nucleotide away, making a read error possible. The gene calls are TRBV5-1 and TRBJ2-1; D might be TRBD2 (6 bases). Germline V gives CDR1 SGHRS, CDR2 YFSETQ. The CDR3 spans 17 residues. The CDR3 loop reads CTSSPGSFVGGVYEQFF. CDR3 DNA: TGCACCAGCAGCCCGGGAAGCTTCGTCGGCGGGGTCTATGAGCAGTTCTTC.

The chain employs TRBV24-1 and TRBJ1-2, with a weak D call TRBD1 (5 bases). The CDR3 loop spans 13 amino acids. V lost 9 bases and J 2 bases, leaving 12 bases between the germline ends. The germline CDR1 and CDR2 sequences are KGHDR and SFDVKD. CDR3 DNA sequence: TGTGCCACCGGACCGACAGAGAACTATGGCTACACCTTC. It codes for CATGPTENYGYTF.

The V and J genes are TRBV24-1 and TRBJ1-2; D not resolved. The CDR3 consists of 13 residues. Trimming took 4 bases from V and 7 from J, leaving 12 bases between them. Germline assignment: CDR1 KGHDR and CDR2 SFDVKD. The CDR3 reads CATSEYGTSGYTF. The CDR3 nucleotides are TGTGCCACCAGTGAGTACGGCACCTCTGGCTACACCTTC.

About this clonotype: A read error may be the cause here, since a much bigger clone is one base away. As the CDR3 is not closed by the conserved phenylalanine or tryptophan, this likely results from a read error. V is TRBV28 and J is TRBJ1-5; D remains unclear. Trimming stripped 4 bases from V and 5 bases from J, with 9 bases between. In germline, CDR1 is MDHEN, CDR2 SYDVKM. The CDR3 is 13 residues long. CDR3 protein: CASSYESDQPQHS. CDR3 DNA: TGTGCCAGCAGTTACGAGAGTGATCAGCCCCAGCATTCT.

This clonotype was detected many times. This sequence joins TRBV3-1 and TRBJ2-1; TRBD2 is a possible D gene (5 bases). This CDR3 contains 12 residues. Trimming stripped 4 bases from V and 8 bases from J, with 9 bases between. Germline CDR1 reads LGHDT; CDR2 reads YNNKEL (reference sequence). CDR3 protein: CASSRTRDEQFF. In nucleotides, the CDR3 is TGTGCCAGCAGCCGAACTAGAGATGAGCAGTTCTTC.

The chain carries TRBV24-1 and TRBJ2-5; no reliable D call. The CDR3 runs to 18 residues. Germline V lookup: CDR1 KGHDR, CDR2 SFDVKD. Between the trimmed V and J ends, which lost 9 bases and 4 bases, there was a span of 29 bases. CDR3: CATPLWKKDKRWGETQYF. In DNA, the CDR3 is TGTGCCACCCCACTGTGGAAAAAAGACAAACGATGGGGAGAGACCCAGTACTTC.

This clonotype has a count of ten or more. The chain has TRBV13 and TRBJ2-1; TRBD2 aligns across 12 bases. TRBJ2-5 explains the end of the DNA better; the J call may be wrong. Germline assignment: CDR1 PRHDT and CDR2 FYEKMQ (reference sequence). The CDR3 covers 16 residues. This CDR3 is CASSSGTSGPRETQYF. The DNA for the CDR3 is TGTGCCAGCAGCTCTGGGACTAGCGGGCCCCGGGAGACCCAGTACTTC.

This chain joins TRBV28 and TRBJ2-7; no clear D gene. The CDR3 runs to 11 residues. CDR1 and CDR2 from the germline V gene are MDHEN and SYDVKM. V lost 7 bases and J lost 1, with 5 bases in between. CDR3 sequence reads: CASKASYEQYF. The CDR3 region has the DNA TGTGCCAGCAAAGCTTCCTACGAGCAGTACTTC.

This clonotype has at least ten counts. In DNA, the CDR3 is TGCAGTGCAACCCCGGACAGGACAGGGACTGAAGCTTTCTTT. It specifies CSATPDRTGTEAFF. The chain uses TRBV20-1 and TRBJ1-1; 8 bases line up with TRBD1. Germline CDR1 and CDR2: DFQATT and SNEGSKA (reference sequence). The J segment lost 5 bases and the V segment lost 6 bases, leaving 11 bases of the junction unmatched. The CDR3 runs to 14 residues.

This clonotype was picked up many times. The CDR3 reads CASSLEASSYNEQFF. For the CDR3, the DNA is TGTGCCAGCAGCTTAGAGGCCAGTTCCTACAATGAGCAGTTCTTC. This rearrangement joins TRBV7-2 to TRBJ2-1; D remains unclear. Trimming pared 1 base from V and 1 base from J, leaving 8 bases between. Germline V CDR1 and CDR2: SGHTA, FQGNSA. CDR3 size: 15 residues. Using reference TRBV7-2 and TRBJ2-1 for the parts outside the CDR3, the full variable domain is GAGVSQSPSNKVTEKGKDVELRCDPISGHTALYWYRQSLGQGLEFLIYFQGNSAPDKSGLPSDRFSAERTGGSVSTLTIQRTQQEDSAVYLCASSLEASSYNEQFFGPGTRLTVL.

This clonotype was counted at least ten times. This chain connects TRBV11-1 to TRBJ2-1, with 7 bases fitting TRBD1. Losses at the gene ends were 0 bases for V and 10 bases for J; bases not matched to a gene: 15. Germline V gene sequence: CDR1 SGHAT, CDR2 FQDESV (reference sequence). The CDR3 sequence is 17 residues long. The CDR3 here is CASSLALMRQGEGEQFF. CDR3 nucleotides: TGTGCCAGCAGCTTAGCTTTAATGAGGCAGGGGGAAGGCGAGCAGTTCTTC.

This clonotype was seen at least ten times. V is TRBV11-2 and J is TRBJ1-4; the D is unclear. Trimming removed 7 bases at V and 4 bases at J, with 10 bases between. Germline V gives CDR1 SGHAT, CDR2 FQNNGV. The CDR3 is 13 residues long. For the CDR3, the DNA is TGTGCCAGCAAGATGGCCGGTAATGAAAAACTGTTTTTT. As protein: CASKMAGNEKLFF.

The V gene is TRBV19, the J gene TRBJ2-1; perhaps D is TRBD1 or TRBD2 (6 bases each). The CDR3 totals 15 residues. Trimming took off 3 bases at V and 2 bases at J, with 11 bases between the two ends. From germline, CDR1 is LNHDA and CDR2 SQIVND (reference sequence). This CDR3 is CASSIGGLAYNEQFF. CDR3 sequence (DNA): TGTGCCAGTAGTATTGGGGGGCTGGCCTACAATGAGCAGTTCTTC.

This clonotype occurred a few times. This chain uses TRBV9 with TRBJ2-3; D may be TRBD2 (6 bases). This CDR3 is built from 14 residues. V was pared by 0 bases and J by 5 bases, with 10 bases between. Germline V gives CDR1 SGDLS, CDR2 YYNGEE. CDR3: CASSVGLEGDTQYF. The DNA for the CDR3 is TGTGCCAGCAGCGTAGGACTAGAAGGAGATACGCAGTATTTT.